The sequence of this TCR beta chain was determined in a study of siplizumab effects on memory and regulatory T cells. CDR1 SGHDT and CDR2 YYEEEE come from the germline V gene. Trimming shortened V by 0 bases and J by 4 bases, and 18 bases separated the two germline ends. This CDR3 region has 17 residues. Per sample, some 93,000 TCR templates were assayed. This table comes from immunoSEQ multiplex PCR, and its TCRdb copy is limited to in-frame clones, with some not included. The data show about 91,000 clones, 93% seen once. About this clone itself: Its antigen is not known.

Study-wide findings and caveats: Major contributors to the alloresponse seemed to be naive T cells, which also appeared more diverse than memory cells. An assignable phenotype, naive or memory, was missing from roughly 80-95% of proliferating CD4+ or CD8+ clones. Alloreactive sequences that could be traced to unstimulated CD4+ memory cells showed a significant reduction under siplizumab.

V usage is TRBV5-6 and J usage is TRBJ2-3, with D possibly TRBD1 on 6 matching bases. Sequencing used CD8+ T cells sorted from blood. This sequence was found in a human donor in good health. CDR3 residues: CASSLDSALRGSDTQYF. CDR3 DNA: TGTGCCAGCAGCTTGGATAGTGCCCTAAGGGGGTCAGATACGCAGTATTTT.